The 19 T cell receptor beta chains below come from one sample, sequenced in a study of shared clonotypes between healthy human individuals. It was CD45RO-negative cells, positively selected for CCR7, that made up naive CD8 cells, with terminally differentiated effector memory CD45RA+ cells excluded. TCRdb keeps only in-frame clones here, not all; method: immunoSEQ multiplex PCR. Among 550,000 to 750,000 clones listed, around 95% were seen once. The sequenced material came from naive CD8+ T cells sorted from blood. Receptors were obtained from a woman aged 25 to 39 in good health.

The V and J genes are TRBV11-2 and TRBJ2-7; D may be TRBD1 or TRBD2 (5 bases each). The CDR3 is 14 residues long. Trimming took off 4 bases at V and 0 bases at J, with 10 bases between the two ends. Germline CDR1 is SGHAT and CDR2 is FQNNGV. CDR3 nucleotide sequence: TGTGCCAGCAGCTGGGACGTAGGCTCCTACGAGCAGTACTTC. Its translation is CASSWDVGSYEQYF.

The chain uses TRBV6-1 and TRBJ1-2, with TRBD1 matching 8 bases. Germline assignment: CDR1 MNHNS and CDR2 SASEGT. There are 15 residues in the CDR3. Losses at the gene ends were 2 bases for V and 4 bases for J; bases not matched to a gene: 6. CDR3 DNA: TGTGCCAGCAGTGAACCCCCAGGGGGCGGCTATGGCTACACCTTC. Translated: CASSEPPGGGYGYTF.

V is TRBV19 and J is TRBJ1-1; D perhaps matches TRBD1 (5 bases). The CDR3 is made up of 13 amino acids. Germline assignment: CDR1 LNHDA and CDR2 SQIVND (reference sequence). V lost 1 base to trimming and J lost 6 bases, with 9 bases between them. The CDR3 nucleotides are TGTGCCAGTAGTATAGGTCGGGGGGCTGAAGCTTTCTTT. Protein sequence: CASSIGRGAEAFF.

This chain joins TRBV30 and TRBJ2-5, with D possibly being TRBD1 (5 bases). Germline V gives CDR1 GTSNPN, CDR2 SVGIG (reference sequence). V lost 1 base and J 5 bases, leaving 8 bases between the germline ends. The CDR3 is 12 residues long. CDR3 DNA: TGTGCCTGGAGTGAGGGGTCGGAGACCCAGTACTTC. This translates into CAWSEGSETQYF.

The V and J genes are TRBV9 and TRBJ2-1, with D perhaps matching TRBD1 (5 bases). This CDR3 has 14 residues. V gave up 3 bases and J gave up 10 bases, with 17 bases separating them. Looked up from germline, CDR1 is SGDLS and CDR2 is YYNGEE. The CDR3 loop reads CASSDNSGFYEQFF. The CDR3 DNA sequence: TGTGCCAGCAGCGATAACTCAGGGTTCTACGAGCAGTTCTTC.

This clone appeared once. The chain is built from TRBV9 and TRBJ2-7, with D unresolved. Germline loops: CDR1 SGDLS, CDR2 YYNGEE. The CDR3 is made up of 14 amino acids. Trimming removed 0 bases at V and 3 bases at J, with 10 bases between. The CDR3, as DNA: TGTGCCAGCAGCGTAGCCCCAGAAAACTACGAGCAGTACTTC. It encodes CASSVAPENYEQYF.

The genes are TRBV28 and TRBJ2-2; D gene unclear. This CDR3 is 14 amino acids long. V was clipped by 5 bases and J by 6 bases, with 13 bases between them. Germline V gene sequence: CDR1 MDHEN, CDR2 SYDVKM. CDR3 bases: TGTGCCAGCAGTCTGAACCCCGAGGCCGGGGAGCTGTTTTTT. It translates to CASSLNPEAGELFF.

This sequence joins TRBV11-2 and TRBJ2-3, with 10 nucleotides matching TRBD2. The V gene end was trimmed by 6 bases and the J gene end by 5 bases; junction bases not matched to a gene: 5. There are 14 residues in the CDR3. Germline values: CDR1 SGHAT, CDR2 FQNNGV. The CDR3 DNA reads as TGTGCCAGCAGTTCTAGCGGGAGAGGAGATACGCAGTATTTT. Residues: CASSSSGRGDTQYF. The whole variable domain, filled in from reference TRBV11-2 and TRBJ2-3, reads EAGVAQSPRYKIIEKRQSVAFWCNPISGHATLYWYQQILGQGPKLLIQFQNNGVVDDSQLPKDRFSAERLKGVDSTLKIQPAKLEDSAVYLCASSSSGRGDTQYFGPGTRLTVL.

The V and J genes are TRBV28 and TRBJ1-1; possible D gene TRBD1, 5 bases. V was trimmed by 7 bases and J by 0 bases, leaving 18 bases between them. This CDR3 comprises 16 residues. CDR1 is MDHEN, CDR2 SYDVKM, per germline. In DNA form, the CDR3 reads TGTGCCAGCACCCAAACAGGCTCCCCATTGAACACTGAAGCTTTCTTT. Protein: CASTQTGSPLNTEAFF. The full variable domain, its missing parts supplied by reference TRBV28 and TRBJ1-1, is DVKVTQSSRYLVKRTGEKVFLECVQDMDHENMFWYRQDPGLGLRLIYFSYDVKMKEKGDIPEGYSVSREKKERFSLILESASTNQTSMYLCASTQTGSPLNTEAFFGQGTRLTVV.

The CDR3 nucleotides read TGTGCCAGCAGATCACAAGGAGATAACACCGGGGAGCTGTTTTTT. Amino acids: CASRSQGDNTGELFF. V is TRBV2 and J is TRBJ2-2; D is ambiguous. Germline-derived CDR1 and CDR2 are SNHLY and FYNNEI. Trimming took 6 bases from V and 2 from J, leaving 13 bases between them. The CDR3 length is 15 residues.

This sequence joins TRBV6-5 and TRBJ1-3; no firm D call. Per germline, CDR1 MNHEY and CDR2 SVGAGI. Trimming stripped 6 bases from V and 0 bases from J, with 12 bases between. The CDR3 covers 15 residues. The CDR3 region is CASRDGPRSGNTIYF. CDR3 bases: TGTGCCAGCAGAGATGGTCCCCGCTCTGGAAACACCATATATTTT.

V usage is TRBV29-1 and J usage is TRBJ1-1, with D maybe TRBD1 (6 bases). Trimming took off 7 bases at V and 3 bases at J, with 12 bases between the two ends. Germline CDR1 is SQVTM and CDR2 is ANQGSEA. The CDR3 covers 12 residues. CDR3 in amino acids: CSAIHRDTEAFF. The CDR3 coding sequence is TGCAGCGCCATCCACAGGGACACTGAAGCTTTCTTT.

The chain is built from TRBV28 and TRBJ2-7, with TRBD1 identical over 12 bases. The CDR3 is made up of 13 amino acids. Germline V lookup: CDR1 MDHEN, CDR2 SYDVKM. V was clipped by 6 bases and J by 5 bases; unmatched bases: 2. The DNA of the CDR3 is TGTGCCAGCAGAGGGACAGGGGGCCACGAGCAGTACTTC. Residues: CASRGTGGHEQYF.

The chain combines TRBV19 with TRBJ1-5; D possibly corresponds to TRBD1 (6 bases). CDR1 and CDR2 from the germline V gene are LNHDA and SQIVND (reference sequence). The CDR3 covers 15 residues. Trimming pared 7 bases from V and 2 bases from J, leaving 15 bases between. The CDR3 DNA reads TGTGCCAGTACCGGGGGGACATTAGGCAATCAGCCCCAGCATTTT. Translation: CASTGGTLGNQPQHF.

CDR3 in DNA: TGTGCCAGTAGTATAGGGGTACGGACTGAAGCTTTCTTT. Protein product: CASSIGVRTEAFF. The chain recombines TRBV19 with TRBJ1-1; no reliable D call. CDR1 and CDR2 (germline): LNHDA, SQIVND (reference sequence). The CDR3 covers 13 residues. V was trimmed by 1 base and J by 5 bases, leaving 8 bases between them.

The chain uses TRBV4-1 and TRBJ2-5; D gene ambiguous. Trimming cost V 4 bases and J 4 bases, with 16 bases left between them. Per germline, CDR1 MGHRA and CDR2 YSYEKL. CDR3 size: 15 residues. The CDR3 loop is CASSLSWALSETQYF. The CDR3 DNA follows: TGCGCCAGCAGCCTCTCCTGGGCCCTATCAGAGACCCAGTACTTC.

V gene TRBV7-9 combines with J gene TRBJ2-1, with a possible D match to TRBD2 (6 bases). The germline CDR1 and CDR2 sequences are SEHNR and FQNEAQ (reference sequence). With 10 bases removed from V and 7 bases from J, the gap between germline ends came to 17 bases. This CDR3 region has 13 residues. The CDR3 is CATSWGDWNEQFF. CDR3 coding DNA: TGTGCCACATCGTGGGGGGATTGGAATGAGCAGTTCTTC.

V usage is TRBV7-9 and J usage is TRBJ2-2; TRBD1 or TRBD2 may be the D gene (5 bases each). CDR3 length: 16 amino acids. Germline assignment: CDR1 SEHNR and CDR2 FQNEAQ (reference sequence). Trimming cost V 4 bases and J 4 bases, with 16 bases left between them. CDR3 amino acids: CASSYIGTVLTGELFF. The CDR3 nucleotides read TGTGCCAGCAGCTATATCGGGACGGTCCTCACCGGGGAGCTGTTTTTT.

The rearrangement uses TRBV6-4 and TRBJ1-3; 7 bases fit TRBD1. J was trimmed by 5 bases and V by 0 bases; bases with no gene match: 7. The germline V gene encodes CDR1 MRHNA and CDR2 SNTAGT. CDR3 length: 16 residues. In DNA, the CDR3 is TGTGCCAGCAGTGACTCCCGGCAGGGGGACAGAAACACCATATATTTT. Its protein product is CASSDSRQGDRNTIYF.